These T cell receptor beta chains were read from a single sample in a study of OX40 agonist ivuxolimab in advanced cancers. Clones were read by immunoSEQ multiplex PCR, and TCRdb kept only the in-frame ones, dropping some. This sample carries approximately 81,000 clones, 70% to 90% of them seen once, and the ten largest clones take approximately 0.99%. The input for sequencing was CD4+ or CD8+ T cells sorted from blood, taken in a trial of the OX40 agonist ivuxolimab. Receptors were obtained from an adult with an advanced solid tumor such as melanoma, head and neck, liver or kidney cancer. Each CDR3 is given with its conserved first and last residue. A D gene is named only where the DNA matches it firmly. Size tells how often a clone was seen (once, few, many) or the class of an expanded clone, and some rows leave it out.

V gene	J gene	clone size	D gene	CDR3 protein	CDR3 DNA
TRBV18	TRBJ2-3	few	.	CASSATGGSSSTDTQYF	TGTGCCAGCTCTGCGACGGGGGGCAGTTCTAGCACAGATACGCAGTATTTT
TRBV19	TRBJ2-7	.	TRBD1	CATPDRASYEQYF	TGTGCCACCCCGGACAGGGCTTCCTACGAGCAGTACTTC
TRBV6-5	TRBJ2-7	.	TRBD2	CASRRLAGAPYEQYF	TGTGCCAGCAGACGATTAGCGGGAGCCCCCTACGAGCAGTACTTC
TRBV9	TRBJ2-5	once	.	CASSGKKGLETQYF	TGTGCCAGCAGCGGGAAAAAGGGCTTGGAGACCCAGTACTTC
TRBV28	TRBJ1-1	.	.	CASRATPGGAFF	TGTGCCAGCAGGGCAACGCCCGGCGGGGCTTTCTTT
TRBV30	TRBJ1-1	once	.	CAWMSAGMRTEAFF	TGTGCCTGGATGTCGGCAGGGATGAGGACTGAAGCTTTCTTT
TRBV5-4	TRBJ2-7	.	TRBD2	CASSWTSGGWPYEQYF	TGTGCCAGCAGCTGGACTAGCGGGGGATGGCCCTACGAGCAGTACTTC
TRBV6-5	TRBJ2-1	.	.	CASSYSKGYDQFF	TGTGCCAGCAGTTACTCGAAGGGATATGACCAGTTCTTC
TRBV7-9	TRBJ2-5	.	.	CASSLITPGQETQYF	TGTGCCAGCAGCTTAATTACTCCGGGCCAAGAGACCCAGTACTTC
TRBV20-1	TRBJ1-2	few	.	CSATTAYGYTF	TGCAGTGCTACCACAGCTTATGGCTACACCTTC
TRBV6-5	TRBJ1-4	.	TRBD1	CASSHTGGTNEKLFF	TGTGCCAGCAGCCACACAGGGGGCACTAATGAAAAACTGTTTTTT
TRBV6-1	TRBJ2-7	.	TRBD2	CASSLGLAGKDF	TGTGCCAGCAGTCTGGGACTAGCGGGAAAAGACTTC
TRBV5-1	TRBJ2-7	.	.	CASKQGLASPYEQYF	TGCGCCAGCAAGCAGGGGCTAGCCTCCCCCTACGAGCAGTACTTC
TRBV6-5	TRBJ2-5	.	.	CASSYSRAIGTQYF	TGTGCCAGCAGTTACTCCCGCGCTATCGGGACCCAGTACTTC
TRBV7-9	TRBJ1-1	.	.	CASSQEPNTEAFF	TGTGCCAGCAGCCAGGAGCCGAACACTGAAGCTTTCTTT
TRBV10-3	TRBJ2-1	.	.	CAISGGSQSYNEQFF	TGTGCCATCAGTGGGGGGAGCCAATCCTACAATGAGCAGTTCTTC
TRBV6-1	TRBJ2-7	.	TRBD2	CASSMTSGYEQYF	TGTGCCAGCAGTATGACTAGCGGCTACGAGCAGTACTTC
TRBV5-4	TRBJ1-3	.	.	CASSQKTAAPGNTIYF	TGTGCCAGCAGCCAAAAGACGGCGGCTCCTGGAAACACCATATATTTT
TRBV18	TRBJ2-2	.	.	CASSLEVGELFF	TGTGCCAGCTCACTAGAGGTCGGGGAGCTGTTTTTT
TRBV7-9	TRBJ2-5	.	TRBD2	CASSPAVLAVGGETQYF	TGTGCCAGCAGCCCGGCGGTCCTAGCGGTGGGGGGGGAGACCCAGTACTTC